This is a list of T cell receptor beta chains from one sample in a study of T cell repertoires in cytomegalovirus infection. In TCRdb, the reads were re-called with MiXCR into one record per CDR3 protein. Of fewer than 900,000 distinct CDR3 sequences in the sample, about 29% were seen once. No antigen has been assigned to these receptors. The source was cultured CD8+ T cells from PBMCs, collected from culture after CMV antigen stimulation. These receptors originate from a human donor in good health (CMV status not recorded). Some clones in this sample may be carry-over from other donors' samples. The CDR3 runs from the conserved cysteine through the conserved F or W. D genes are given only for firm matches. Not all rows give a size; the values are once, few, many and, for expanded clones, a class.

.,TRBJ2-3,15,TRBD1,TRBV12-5,CASGLRTGEFDTQYF,TGTGCTAGTGGTTTGCGGACAGGGGAATTCGATACGCAGTATTTT
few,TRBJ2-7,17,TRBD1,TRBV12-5,CASGLLHPTGGSYEQYF,TGTGCTAGTGGTCTCTTACATCCGACAGGGGGTTCCTACGAGCAGTACTTC
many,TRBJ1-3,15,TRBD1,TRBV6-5,CASSAGTGVGNTIYF,TGTGCCAGCAGTGCTGGGACAGGGGTTGGAAACACCATATATTTT
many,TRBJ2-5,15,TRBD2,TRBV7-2,CASSKGAGGQETQYF,TGTGCCAGCAGCAAAGGAGCGGGGGGGCAGGAGACCCAGTACTTC
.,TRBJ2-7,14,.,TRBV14,CASSQEGNSYEQYF,TGTGCCAGCAGCCAAGAGGGGAACTCCTACGAGCAGTACTTC
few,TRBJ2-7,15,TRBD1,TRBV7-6,CASSLDRGLFYEQYF,TGTGCCAGCAGCTTAGACAGGGGGCTTTTTTACGAGCAGTACTTC
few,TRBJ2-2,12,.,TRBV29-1,CSVDSFAGELFF,TGCAGCGTTGATTCCTTCGCCGGGGAGCTGTTTTTT
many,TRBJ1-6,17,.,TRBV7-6,CASSLNSAGAYNSPLHF,TGTGCCAGCAGCTTAAATAGTGCAGGGGCTTATAATTCACCCCTCCACTTT
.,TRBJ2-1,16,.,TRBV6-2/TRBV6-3,CASSFQGGPLHNEQFF,TGTGCCAGCTCGTTCCAAGGGGGGCCGTTACACAATGAGCAGTTCTTC
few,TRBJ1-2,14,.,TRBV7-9,CASSLSLDRGGYTF,TGTGCCAGCAGCTTATCCCTGGACAGAGGTGGCTACACCTTC
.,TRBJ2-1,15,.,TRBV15,CATSRAPGPGNEQFF,TGTGCCACCAGCAGGGCACCTGGACCGGGCAATGAGCAGTTCTTC
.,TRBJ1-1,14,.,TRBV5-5,CASTNWDWGTEAFF,TGTGCCAGCACCAATTGGGACTGGGGCACTGAAGCTTTCTTT
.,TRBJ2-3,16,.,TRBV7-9,CASSSRGGPERDTQYF,TGTGCCAGCAGCTCTAGGGGGGGGCCCGAAAGAGATACGCAGTATTTT
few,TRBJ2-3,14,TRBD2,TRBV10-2,CASNSGPLTDTQYF,TGCGCCAGTAATAGCGGGCCACTCACAGATACGCAGTATTTT
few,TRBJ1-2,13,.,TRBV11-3,CASSSGPTNGYTF,TGTGCCAGCAGCTCCGGACCCACCAATGGCTACACCTTC
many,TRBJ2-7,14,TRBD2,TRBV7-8,CASSFGGGSYEQYF,TGTGCCAGCAGCTTCGGCGGGGGCTCCTACGAGCAGTACTTC
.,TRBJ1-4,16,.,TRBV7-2,CASSPRTAATNEKLFF,TGTGCCAGCAGCCCCCGGACAGCCGCAACTAATGAAAAACTGTTTTTT
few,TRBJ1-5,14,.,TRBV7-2,CASSSLGVNQPQHF,TGTGCCAGCAGCTCCCTGGGAGTTAATCAGCCCCAGCATTTT
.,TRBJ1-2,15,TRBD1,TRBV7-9,CASSSTGGANYGYTF,TGTGCCAGCAGCTCCACAGGGGGCGCTAACTATGGCTACACCTTC
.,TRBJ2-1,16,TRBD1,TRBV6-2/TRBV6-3,CASSYPWGQPNNEQFF,TGTGCCAGCAGTTACCCTTGGGGACAGCCGAACAATGAGCAGTTCTTC
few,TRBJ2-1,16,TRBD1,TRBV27,CASSQGQGNSYNEQFF,TGTGCCAGCAGTCAAGGACAGGGAAACTCCTACAATGAGCAGTTCTTC
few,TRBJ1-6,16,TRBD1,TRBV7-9,CASSLQSDRVNSPLHF,TGTGCCAGCAGCCTCCAATCGGACAGGGTTAATTCACCCCTCCACTTT
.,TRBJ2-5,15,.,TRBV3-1,CASSQDGQTQETQYF,TGTGCCAGCAGCCAAGATGGGCAGACTCAAGAGACCCAGTACTTC